This TCR beta chain emerged from a study of cytomegalovirus exposure and HLA in healthy donors. Whole-study results and caveats: The study flagged about 150 TCR beta chains as cytomegalovirus-associated. In vitro confirmation showed a few CMV-associated chains to be CMV antigen specific.

Per germline, CDR1 SQVTM and CDR2 ANQGSEA. This CDR3 is 14 amino acids long. Trimming cost V 4 bases and J 5 bases; bases outside gene matches: 4. In the case of this clone: The target antigen is unknown.

With 60 Vbeta and 13 Jbeta primers, the PCR was carried out. Here immunoSEQ multiplex PCR was the method, and the copy in TCRdb shows in-frame clones only, minus some. This repertoire shows about 18,000 clones, under 85% found once; its top ten account for 20% to 25%. The genes are TRBV29-1 and TRBJ2-3, with 12 nucleotides matching TRBD2. This sequence originates from a human donor in good health. Sequenced input: PBMCs. For the CDR3, the DNA is TGCAGCGTTGGGGCTAGCGGGAGGGGAGATACGCAGTATTTT. Encoded protein: CSVGASGRGDTQYF.